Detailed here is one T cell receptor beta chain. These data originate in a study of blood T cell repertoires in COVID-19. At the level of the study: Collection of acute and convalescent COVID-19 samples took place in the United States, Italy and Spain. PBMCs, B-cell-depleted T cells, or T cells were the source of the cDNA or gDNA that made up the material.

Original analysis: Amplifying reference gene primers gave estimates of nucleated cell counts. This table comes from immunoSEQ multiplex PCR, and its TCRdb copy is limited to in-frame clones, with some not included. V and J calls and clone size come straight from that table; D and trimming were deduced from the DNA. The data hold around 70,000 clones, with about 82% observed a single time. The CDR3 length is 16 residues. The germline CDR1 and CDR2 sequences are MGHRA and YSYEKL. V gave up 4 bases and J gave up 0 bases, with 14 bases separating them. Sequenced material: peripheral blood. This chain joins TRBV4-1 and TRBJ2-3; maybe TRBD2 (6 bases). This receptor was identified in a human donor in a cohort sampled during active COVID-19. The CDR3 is CASSPGVYESTDTQYF. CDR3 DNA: TGCGCCAGCAGCCCGGGAGTTTACGAGAGCACAGATACGCAGTATTTT.